This is a list of T cell receptor beta chains from one sample in a study of blood T cell repertoires in COVID-19. This table comes from immunoSEQ multiplex PCR, and its TCRdb copy is limited to in-frame clones, with some not included. The repertoire holds more than 60,000 clones, with about 86% as singletons. The sample consisted of peripheral blood. The receptor set was obtained from a man aged 45 to 65 with active COVID-19. Each CDR3 is given with its conserved first and last residue. D genes are given only for firm matches. A row's size may be missing; if present it is once, few, many or a size class.

CDR3 DNA: TGCGCCAGCAGCTTGACGCCCAGCACTGAAGCTTTCTTT; CDR3 protein: CASSLTPSTEAFF; clone size: -; J gene: TRBJ1-1; D gene: -; V gene: TRBV5-1; CDR3 length: 13
CDR3 DNA: TGTGCCAGCAGCGTAGACAGGGGGTCAGAGACCCAGTACTTC; CDR3 protein: CASSVDRGSETQYF; clone size: once; J gene: TRBJ2-5; D gene: TRBD1; V gene: TRBV9; CDR3 length: 14
CDR3 DNA: TGTGCCAGCAGTCTCACCGACAGGTCCTCCTACGAGCAGTACTTC; CDR3 protein: CASSLTDRSSYEQYF; clone size: few; J gene: TRBJ2-7; D gene: -; V gene: TRBV6-2/TRBV6-3; CDR3 length: 15
CDR3 DNA: TGTGCCAGCAGCTCGTGGGACAGGACCTACGAGCAGTACTTC; CDR3 protein: CASSSWDRTYEQYF; clone size: -; J gene: TRBJ2-7; D gene: TRBD1; V gene: TRBV7-9; CDR3 length: 14
CDR3 DNA: TGCAGCGTCCTCAGGCGGGAGCAGAGCACAGATACGCAGTATTTT; CDR3 protein: CSVLRREQSTDTQYF; clone size: -; J gene: TRBJ2-3; D gene: TRBD2; V gene: TRBV29-1; CDR3 length: 15
CDR3 DNA: TGTGCCAGCAGCATGGGGAGGCTAGTAGGTATCTCGGGCACAGATACGCAGTATTTT; CDR3 protein: CASSMGRLVGISGTDTQYF; clone size: few; J gene: TRBJ2-3; D gene: -; V gene: TRBV7-8; CDR3 length: 19
CDR3 DNA: TGTGCCAGCAGCGTAGGGCCCCAAGAGACCCAGTACTTC; CDR3 protein: CASSVGPQETQYF; clone size: -; J gene: TRBJ2-5; D gene: -; V gene: TRBV9; CDR3 length: 13
CDR3 DNA: TGTGCCAGCATCCCGGGACTAGCGGGTTACAATGAGCAGTTCTTC; CDR3 protein: CASIPGLAGYNEQFF; clone size: -; J gene: TRBJ2-1; D gene: TRBD2; V gene: TRBV28; CDR3 length: 15
CDR3 DNA: TGTGCCAGCAGCTTCCACCGCCAGCGGGGGGGGTCAGAGACCCAGTACTTC; CDR3 protein: CASSFHRQRGGSETQYF; clone size: -; J gene: TRBJ2-5; D gene: TRBD2; V gene: TRBV7-9; CDR3 length: 17
CDR3 DNA: TGTGCCAGCAGAGACAACCCGCTCGCCGAGCAGTACTTC; CDR3 protein: CASRDNPLAEQYF; clone size: -; J gene: TRBJ2-7; D gene: -; V gene: TRBV28; CDR3 length: 13
CDR3 DNA: TGTGCCAGCAGCCAAGATTGGGCGGGAGGGAACAATGAGCAGTTCTTC; CDR3 protein: CASSQDWAGGNNEQFF; clone size: -; J gene: TRBJ2-1; D gene: TRBD2; V gene: TRBV4-2; CDR3 length: 16
CDR3 DNA: TGTGCCACCTTAGGACGGGACAGGGGTTCAGATACGCAGTATTTT; CDR3 protein: CATLGRDRGSDTQYF; clone size: -; J gene: TRBJ2-3; D gene: TRBD1; V gene: TRBV6-6; CDR3 length: 15
CDR3 DNA: TGTGCCAGCAGCCCGAGAGGGGGATTACAAGAGACCCAGTACTTC; CDR3 protein: CASSPRGGLQETQYF; clone size: -; J gene: TRBJ2-5; D gene: -; V gene: TRBV5-6; CDR3 length: 15
CDR3 DNA: TGTGCCAGCAGCTTGGGGTCGGGGGACAGGAAGCATTTT; CDR3 protein: CASSLGSGDRKHF; clone size: -; J gene: TRBJ2-3; D gene: TRBD1; V gene: TRBV5-6; CDR3 length: 13
CDR3 DNA: TGTGCCAGCAGCTTGGTAAGCGGCGCAGATACGCAGTATTTT; CDR3 protein: CASSLVSGADTQYF; clone size: -; J gene: TRBJ2-3; D gene: -; V gene: TRBV5-4; CDR3 length: 14
CDR3 DNA: TGTGCCAGCAAGGGTGGGAGGCGCACAGATACGCAGTATTTT; CDR3 protein: CASKGGRRTDTQYF; clone size: -; J gene: TRBJ2-3; D gene: -; V gene: TRBV3-1/TRBV3-2; CDR3 length: 14
CDR3 DNA: TGTGCCAGCAGTGGGGGGACAGGGCGCGCTGAAGCTTTCTTT; CDR3 protein: CASSGGTGRAEAFF; clone size: -; J gene: TRBJ1-1; D gene: TRBD1; V gene: TRBV2; CDR3 length: 14
CDR3 DNA: TGTGCCAGCACCCTTGGACTGGATACTAGCACAGATACGCAGTATTTT; CDR3 protein: CASTLGLDTSTDTQYF; clone size: -; J gene: TRBJ2-3; D gene: -; V gene: TRBV28; CDR3 length: 16
CDR3 DNA: TGTGCCAGCAGCTTCCCGGGAGGGAAGGGCACCGGGGAGCTGTTTTTT; CDR3 protein: CASSFPGGKGTGELFF; clone size: -; J gene: TRBJ2-2; D gene: TRBD2; V gene: TRBV7-8; CDR3 length: 16
CDR3 DNA: TGTGCCAGCTCACCCGGGGGAGGCCCCACCTACGAGCAGTACTTC; CDR3 protein: CASSPGGGPTYEQYF; clone size: -; J gene: TRBJ2-7; D gene: -; V gene: TRBV18; CDR3 length: 15
CDR3 DNA: TGTGCCAGCAGCTTATTACACCTCTACGAGCAGTACTTC; CDR3 protein: CASSLLHLYEQYF; clone size: -; J gene: TRBJ2-7; D gene: -; V gene: TRBV7-8; CDR3 length: 13
CDR3 DNA: TGTGCCTGGAGTGGGACAGGGAGGGGATACGAGCAGTACTTC; CDR3 protein: CAWSGTGRGYEQYF; clone size: -; J gene: TRBJ2-7; D gene: -; V gene: TRBV30; CDR3 length: 14
CDR3 DNA: TGTGCCATCAGTGAGTCTAGCGGGAGGGCCCGGGTCGAGCAGTTCTTC; CDR3 protein: CAISESSGRARVEQFF; clone size: -; J gene: TRBJ2-1; D gene: TRBD2; V gene: TRBV10-3; CDR3 length: 16
CDR3 DNA: TGCGCCAGCAGCCAAGATCAGGGAACCAACGTCCTGACTTTC; CDR3 protein: CASSQDQGTNVLTF; clone size: -; J gene: TRBJ2-6; D gene: -; V gene: TRBV4-3; CDR3 length: 14
CDR3 DNA: TGTGCCAGTAGTTCCGGGGGGCCCGAAGCTTTCTTT; CDR3 protein: CASSSGGPEAFF; clone size: -; J gene: TRBJ1-1; D gene: -; V gene: TRBV19; CDR3 length: 12
CDR3 DNA: TGTGCCAGCAGCGGGGGGAGTTTCGAGCAGTACTTC; CDR3 protein: CASSGGSFEQYF; clone size: -; J gene: TRBJ2-7; D gene: -; V gene: TRBV14; CDR3 length: 12
CDR3 DNA: TGTGCCAGCCGGACAGGGGGCACCGGGGAGCTGTTTTTT; CDR3 protein: CASRTGGTGELFF; clone size: -; J gene: TRBJ2-2; D gene: TRBD1; V gene: TRBV19; CDR3 length: 13
CDR3 DNA: TGCGCCAGCAGCAGCGGGCCCCTGTCTGGGGCCAACGTCCTGACTTTC; CDR3 protein: CASSSGPLSGANVLTF; clone size: -; J gene: TRBJ2-6; D gene: -; V gene: TRBV5-1; CDR3 length: 16
CDR3 DNA: TGTGCCAGCAGCTCATCGGGACTCCTCCCTACAGATACGCAGTATTTT; CDR3 protein: CASSSSGLLPTDTQYF; clone size: -; J gene: TRBJ2-3; D gene: -; V gene: TRBV7-8; CDR3 length: 16
CDR3 DNA: TGTGCCAGCAGTGACTACCTTCGAGAGACCCAGTACTTC; CDR3 protein: CASSDYLRETQYF; clone size: -; J gene: TRBJ2-5; D gene: -; V gene: TRBV27; CDR3 length: 13
CDR3 DNA: TGCAGCGTTGCACGCGGCGTTCCTGGGGCCAACGTCCTGACTTTC; CDR3 protein: CSVARGVPGANVLTF; clone size: -; J gene: TRBJ2-6; D gene: -; V gene: TRBV29-1; CDR3 length: 15
CDR3 DNA: TGCGCCAGCAGCCAAGATATGTCGAGACTTGAAGCTTTCTTT; CDR3 protein: CASSQDMSRLEAFF; clone size: -; J gene: TRBJ1-1; D gene: -; V gene: TRBV4-3; CDR3 length: 14
CDR3 DNA: TGTGCCAGCAGCTTGGCCTCAATCCCCAGCTCCTACGAGCAGTACTTC; CDR3 protein: CASSLASIPSSYEQYF; clone size: -; J gene: TRBJ2-7; D gene: -; V gene: TRBV5-4; CDR3 length: 16
CDR3 DNA: TGTGCCAGCTCACCCCTACTAGCGGGAGGGTCCTCTTTTTACAATGAGCAGTTCTTC; CDR3 protein: CASSPLLAGGSSFYNEQFF; clone size: -; J gene: TRBJ2-1; D gene: TRBD2; V gene: TRBV18; CDR3 length: 19
CDR3 DNA: TGTGCCATCAGTGAAGGGACTAGCGGGAGGATAGACGAGCAGTACTTC; CDR3 protein: CAISEGTSGRIDEQYF; clone size: -; J gene: TRBJ2-7; D gene: TRBD2; V gene: TRBV10-3; CDR3 length: 16
CDR3 DNA: TGTGCCAGCTCACAAACCCAGGGGGCCCTCTACGAGCAGTACTTC; CDR3 protein: CASSQTQGALYEQYF; clone size: -; J gene: TRBJ2-7; D gene: TRBD1; V gene: TRBV18; CDR3 length: 15
CDR3 DNA: TGTGCCAGCAGCACTAAACAGGGTTTCAATCAGCCCCAGCATTTT; CDR3 protein: CASSTKQGFNQPQHF; clone size: -; J gene: TRBJ1-5; D gene: -; V gene: TRBV7-6; CDR3 length: 15
CDR3 DNA: TGTGCCAGCAGCTTGGTAGGGGCAGCCTTTAAGGACAATGAGCAGTTCTTC; CDR3 protein: CASSLVGAAFKDNEQFF; clone size: -; J gene: TRBJ2-1; D gene: -; V gene: TRBV5-6; CDR3 length: 17
CDR3 DNA: TGTGCCAGCAGCAGCTACAGGCAAGAAAATGAAAAACTGTTTTTT; CDR3 protein: CASSSYRQENEKLFF; clone size: -; J gene: TRBJ1-4; D gene: -; V gene: TRBV7-8; CDR3 length: 15
CDR3 DNA: TGTGCCAGCAGCCCTCAAAAAGGACAGAGCGCGTATGGCTACACCTTC; CDR3 protein: CASSPQKGQSAYGYTF; clone size: -; J gene: TRBJ1-2; D gene: -; V gene: TRBV21-1; CDR3 length: 16
CDR3 DNA: TGCAGCGTCGCGAGGGCTGCAGGCACCGGGGAGCTGTTTTTT; CDR3 protein: CSVARAAGTGELFF; clone size: -; J gene: TRBJ2-2; D gene: -; V gene: TRBV29-1; CDR3 length: 14
CDR3 DNA: TGTGCCAGCAGCTTATCACATACTAGTTCCTACCCAAATGAGCAGTTCTTC; CDR3 protein: CASSLSHTSSYPNEQFF; clone size: -; J gene: TRBJ2-1; D gene: -; V gene: TRBV7-3; CDR3 length: 17